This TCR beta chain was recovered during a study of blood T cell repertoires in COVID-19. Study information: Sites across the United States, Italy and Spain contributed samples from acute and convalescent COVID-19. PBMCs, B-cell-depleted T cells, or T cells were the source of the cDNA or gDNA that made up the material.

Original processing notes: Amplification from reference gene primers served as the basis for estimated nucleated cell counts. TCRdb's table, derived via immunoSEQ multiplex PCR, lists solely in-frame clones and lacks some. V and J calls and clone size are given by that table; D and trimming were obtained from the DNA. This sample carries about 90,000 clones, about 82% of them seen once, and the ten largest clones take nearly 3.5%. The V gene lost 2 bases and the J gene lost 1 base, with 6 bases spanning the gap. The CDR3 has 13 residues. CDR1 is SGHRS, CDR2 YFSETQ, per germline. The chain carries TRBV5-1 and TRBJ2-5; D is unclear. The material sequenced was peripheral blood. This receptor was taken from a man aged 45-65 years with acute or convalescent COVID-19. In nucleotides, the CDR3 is TGCGCCAGCAGCTTCGCGGCCCAAGAGACCCAGTACTTC. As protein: CASSFAAQETQYF. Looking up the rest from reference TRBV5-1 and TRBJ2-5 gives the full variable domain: KAGVTQTPRYLIKTRGQQVTLSCSPISGHRSVSWYQQTPGQGLQFLFEYFSETQRNKGNFPGRFSGRQFSNSRSEMNVSTLELGDSALYLCASSFAAQETQYFGPGTRLLVL.